Described below is a single TCR beta chain sequence and its context. The data belong to a study of somatic mutations in cytotoxic T cells in rheumatoid arthritis. For the study at large: Peripheral blood samples of around 30 ml EDTA were taken from patients directly after diagnosis and before treatment.

The data were produced by immunoSEQ multiplex PCR, yet TCRdb's version contains in-frame clones alone and is incomplete. The sample holds tens of thousands of clones, approximately 85% seen once. The CDR3 totals 14 residues. Per the germline V gene, CDR1 is SEHNR and CDR2 is FQNEAQ (reference sequence). V was pared by 0 bases and J by 1 base, with 6 bases between. The receptor comes from an adult with rheumatoid arthritis. Sequenced sample: CD8+ T cells sorted from blood. The genes are TRBV7-9 and TRBJ1-1, with D tentatively TRBD1 (5 bases). The CDR3, as DNA: TGTGCCAGCAGCTTAGCTGACAGGAACACTGAAGCTTTCTTT. This encodes CASSLADRNTEAFF. Complete variable domain (other parts from reference TRBV7-9 and TRBJ1-1): DTGVSQNPRHKITKRGQNVTFRCDPISEHNRLYWYRQTLGQGPEFLTYFQNEAQLEKSRLLSDRFSAERPKGSFSTLEIQRTEQGDSAMYLCASSLADRNTEAFFGQGTRLTVV.